This TCR beta chain emerged from a study of shared T cell receptors in the human thymus. Method: immunoSEQ multiplex PCR; TCRdb's copy keeps in-frame clones and lacks some. Here the sample spans under 850,000 clones, around nine tenths being singletons. V gave up 4 bases and J gave up 6 bases, with 18 bases separating them. Germline V gene lookup returns CDR1 LGHNA and CDR2 YNFKEQ. The CDR3 extends over 16 amino acids. This clone was counted once. These data are also associated with another study on human thymus T cells. Turning to that study: Thymic repertoires overlap heavily among unrelated individuals, related research has reported.

What was sequenced was thymocytes. The chain couples TRBV4-2 to TRBJ2-2; D is perhaps TRBD1 (6 bases). This receptor was obtained from a boy younger than two with a congenital heart defect. CDR3 in amino acids: CASSPGGTGRAGELFF. The CDR3 DNA reads TGTGCCAGCAGCCCTGGAGGAACAGGGCGGGCCGGGGAGCTGTTTTTT.